The clone carrying this T cell receptor beta chain was observed a few times. This sample's TCRbeta library carried unique molecular identifier barcodes. TCRdb fed the PCR reads into MiXCR, producing one record per CDR3 protein. Altogether a few hundred thousand distinct CDR3 sequences are present, about 14% being singletons, with the ten largest covering 3.5% to 4.5%. The sample belongs to a study of T-cell reconstitution after alpha-beta-depleted transplantation in children. The specimen comprised PBMCs, sampled from the stem cell graft. The clonotype was recovered from a human donor who donated a stem cell graft to a child with Fanconi anemia.

The DNA of the CDR3 is TGTGCCAGCATGCTTCGAGCGGGGGGATCTTTGGTTGAGCAGTTCTTC. This codes for CASMLRAGGSLVEQFF. The chain links TRBV6-1 to TRBJ2-1; 9 nucleotides line up with TRBD2. The J segment lost 9 bases and the V segment lost 7 bases, leaving 16 bases of the junction unmatched. CDR3 length: 16 residues. The germline V gene encodes CDR1 MNHNS and CDR2 SASEGT.